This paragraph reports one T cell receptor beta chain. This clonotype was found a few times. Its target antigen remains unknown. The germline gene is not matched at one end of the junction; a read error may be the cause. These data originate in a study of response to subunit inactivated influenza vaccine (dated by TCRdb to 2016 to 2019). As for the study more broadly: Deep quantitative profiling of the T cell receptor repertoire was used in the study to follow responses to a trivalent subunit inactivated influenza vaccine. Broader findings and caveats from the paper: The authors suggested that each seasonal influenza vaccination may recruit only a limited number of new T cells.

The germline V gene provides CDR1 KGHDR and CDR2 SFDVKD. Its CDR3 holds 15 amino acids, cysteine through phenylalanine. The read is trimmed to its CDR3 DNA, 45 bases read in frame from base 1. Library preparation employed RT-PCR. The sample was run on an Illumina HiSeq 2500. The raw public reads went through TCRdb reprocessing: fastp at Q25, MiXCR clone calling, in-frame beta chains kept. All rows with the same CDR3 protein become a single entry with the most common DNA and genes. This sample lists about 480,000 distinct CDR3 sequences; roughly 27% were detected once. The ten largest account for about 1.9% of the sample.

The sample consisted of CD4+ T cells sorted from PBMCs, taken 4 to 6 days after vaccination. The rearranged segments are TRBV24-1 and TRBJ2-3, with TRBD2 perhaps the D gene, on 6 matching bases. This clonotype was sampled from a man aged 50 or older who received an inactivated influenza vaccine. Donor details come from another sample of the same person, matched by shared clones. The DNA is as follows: TGTGCCACCAGTGAGGTGGGACTTCCCACAAATACGCAGTATTTT. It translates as CATSEVGLPTNTQYF.